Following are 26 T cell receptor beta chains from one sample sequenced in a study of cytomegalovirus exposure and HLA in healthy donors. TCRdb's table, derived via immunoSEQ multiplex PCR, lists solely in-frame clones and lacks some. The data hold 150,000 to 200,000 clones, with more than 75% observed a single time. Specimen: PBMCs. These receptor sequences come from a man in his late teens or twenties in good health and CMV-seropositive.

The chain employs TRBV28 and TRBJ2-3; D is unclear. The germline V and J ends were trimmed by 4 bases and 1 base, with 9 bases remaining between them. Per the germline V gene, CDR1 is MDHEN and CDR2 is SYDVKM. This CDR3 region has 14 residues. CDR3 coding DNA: TGTGCCAGCAGTTCAGCCGCGGGCACAGATACGCAGTATTTT. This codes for CASSSAAGTDTQYF.

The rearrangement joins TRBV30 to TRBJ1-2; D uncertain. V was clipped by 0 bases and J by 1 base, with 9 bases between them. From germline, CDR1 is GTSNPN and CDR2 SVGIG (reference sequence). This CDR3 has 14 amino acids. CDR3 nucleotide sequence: TGTGCCTGGAGTGTACAGACCGATAACTATGGCTACACCTTC. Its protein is CAWSVQTDNYGYTF.

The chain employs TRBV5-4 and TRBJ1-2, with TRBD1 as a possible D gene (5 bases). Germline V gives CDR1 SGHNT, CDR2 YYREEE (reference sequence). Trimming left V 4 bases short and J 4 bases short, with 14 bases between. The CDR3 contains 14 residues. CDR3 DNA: TGTGCCAGCAGCCTGGTTGACAGCCCCTATGGCTACACCTTC. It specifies CASSLVDSPYGYTF.

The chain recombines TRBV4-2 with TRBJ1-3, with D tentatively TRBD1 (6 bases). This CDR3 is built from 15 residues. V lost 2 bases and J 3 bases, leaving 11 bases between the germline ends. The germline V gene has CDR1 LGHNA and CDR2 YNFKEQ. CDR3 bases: TGTGCCAGCAGCCAATCGACAGGAGGTGGAAACACCATATATTTT. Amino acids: CASSQSTGGGNTIYF.

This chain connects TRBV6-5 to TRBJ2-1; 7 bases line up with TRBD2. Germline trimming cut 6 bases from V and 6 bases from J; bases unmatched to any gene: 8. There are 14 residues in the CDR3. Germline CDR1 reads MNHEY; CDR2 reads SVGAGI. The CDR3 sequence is CASSLGGSINEQFF. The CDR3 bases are TGTGCCAGCAGCCTCGGGGGGAGTATCAATGAGCAGTTCTTC.

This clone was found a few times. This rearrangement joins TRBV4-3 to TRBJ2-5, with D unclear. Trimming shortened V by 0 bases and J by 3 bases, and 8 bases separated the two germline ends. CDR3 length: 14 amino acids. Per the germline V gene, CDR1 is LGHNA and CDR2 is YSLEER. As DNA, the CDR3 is TGCGCCAGCAGCCAAGATACAGCCAAAGAGACCCAGTACTTC. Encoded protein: CASSQDTAKETQYF.

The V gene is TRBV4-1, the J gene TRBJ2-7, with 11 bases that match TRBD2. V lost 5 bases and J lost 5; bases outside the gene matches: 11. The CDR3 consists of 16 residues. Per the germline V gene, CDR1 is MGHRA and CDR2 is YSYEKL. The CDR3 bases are TGCGCCAGCAGCTCCCGGGTAGCGGGAGGGCCCCACGAGCAGTACTTC. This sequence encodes CASSSRVAGGPHEQYF.

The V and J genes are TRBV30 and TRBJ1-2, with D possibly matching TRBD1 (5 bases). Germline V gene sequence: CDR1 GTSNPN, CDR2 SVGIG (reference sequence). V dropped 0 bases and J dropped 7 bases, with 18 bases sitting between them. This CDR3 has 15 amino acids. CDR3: CAWSVDTGWGGGYTF. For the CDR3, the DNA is TGTGCCTGGAGTGTAGATACGGGTTGGGGCGGTGGCTACACCTTC.

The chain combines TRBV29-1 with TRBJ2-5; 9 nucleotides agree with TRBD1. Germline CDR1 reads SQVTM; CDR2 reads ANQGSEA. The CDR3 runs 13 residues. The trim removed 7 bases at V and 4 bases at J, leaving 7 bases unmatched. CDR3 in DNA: TGCAGCGCCAGGGACAGGGTATCAGAGACCCAGTACTTC. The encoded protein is CSARDRVSETQYF. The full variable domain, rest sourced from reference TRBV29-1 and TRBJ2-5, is SAVISQKPSRDICQRGTSLTIQCQVDSQVTMMFWYRQQPGQSLTLIATANQGSEATYESGFVIDKFPISRPNLTFSTLTVSNMSPEDSSIYLCSARDRVSETQYFGPGTRLLVL.

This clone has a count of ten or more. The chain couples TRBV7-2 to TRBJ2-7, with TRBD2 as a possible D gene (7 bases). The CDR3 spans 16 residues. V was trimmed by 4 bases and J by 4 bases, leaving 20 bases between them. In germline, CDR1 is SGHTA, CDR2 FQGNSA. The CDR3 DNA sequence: TGTGCCAGCAGCTGGAGGTCGGGGGGCGCGGGATACGAGCAGTACTTC. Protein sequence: CASSWRSGGAGYEQYF.

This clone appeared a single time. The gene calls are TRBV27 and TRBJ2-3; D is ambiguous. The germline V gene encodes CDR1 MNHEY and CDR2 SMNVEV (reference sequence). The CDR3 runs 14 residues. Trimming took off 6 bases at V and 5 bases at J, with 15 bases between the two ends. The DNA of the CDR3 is TGTGCCAGCAGCCCCGCTAACCCTATAGATACGCAGTATTTT. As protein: CASSPANPIDTQYF.

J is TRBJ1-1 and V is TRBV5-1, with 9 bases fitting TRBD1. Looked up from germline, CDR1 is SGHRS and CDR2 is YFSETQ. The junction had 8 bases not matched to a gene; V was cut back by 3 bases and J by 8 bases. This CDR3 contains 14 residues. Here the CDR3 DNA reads TGCGCCAGCAGCTCCGGGACAGGGATTTTCGAAGCTTTCTTT. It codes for CASSSGTGIFEAFF.

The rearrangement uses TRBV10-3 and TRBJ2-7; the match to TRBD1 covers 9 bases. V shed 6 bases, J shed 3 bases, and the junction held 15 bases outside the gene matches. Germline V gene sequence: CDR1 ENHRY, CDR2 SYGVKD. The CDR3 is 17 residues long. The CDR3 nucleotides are TGTGCCATCAGAAGGACAGGGGCCTTAACTGATTTCTACGAGCAGTACTTC. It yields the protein CAIRRTGALTDFYEQYF.

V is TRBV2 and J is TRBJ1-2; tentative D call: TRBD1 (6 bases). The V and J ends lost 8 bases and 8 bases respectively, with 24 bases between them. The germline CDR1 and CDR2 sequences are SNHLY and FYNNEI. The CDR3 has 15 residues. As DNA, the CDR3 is TGTGCCAGCTCTCCCGAGGACAGTGTCTTAAACGGCTACACCTTC. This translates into CASSPEDSVLNGYTF.

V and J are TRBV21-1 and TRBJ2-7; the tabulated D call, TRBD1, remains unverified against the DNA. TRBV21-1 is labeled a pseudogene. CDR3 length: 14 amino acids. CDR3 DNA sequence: TGTGCCAGCAGCAAAGGGGCAGGGGGCCACGAGCAGTACTTC. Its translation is CASSKGAGGHEQYF.

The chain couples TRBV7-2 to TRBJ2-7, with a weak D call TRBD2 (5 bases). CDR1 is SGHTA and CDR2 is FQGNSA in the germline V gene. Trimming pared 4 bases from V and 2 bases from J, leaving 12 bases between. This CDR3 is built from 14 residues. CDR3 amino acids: CASSSQVGAYEQYF. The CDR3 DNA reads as TGTGCCAGCAGCTCCCAAGTCGGGGCCTACGAGCAGTACTTC.

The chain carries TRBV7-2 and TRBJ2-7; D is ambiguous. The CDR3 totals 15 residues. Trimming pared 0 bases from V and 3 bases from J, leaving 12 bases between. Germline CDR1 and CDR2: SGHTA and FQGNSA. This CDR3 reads CASSLAPGIFYEQYF. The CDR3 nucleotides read TGTGCCAGCAGCTTAGCGCCAGGTATTTTCTACGAGCAGTACTTC.

The CDR3 DNA reads as TGTGCCAGCAGTGAAGCCAGATTAGGGGCCGGGGAGCTGTTTTTT. This encodes CASSEARLGAGELFF. The chain joins TRBV2 to TRBJ2-2, with a weak D call TRBD1 (5 bases). Germline V lookup: CDR1 SNHLY, CDR2 FYNNEI. The CDR3 has 15 amino acids. V was pared by 0 bases and J by 6 bases, with 11 bases between.

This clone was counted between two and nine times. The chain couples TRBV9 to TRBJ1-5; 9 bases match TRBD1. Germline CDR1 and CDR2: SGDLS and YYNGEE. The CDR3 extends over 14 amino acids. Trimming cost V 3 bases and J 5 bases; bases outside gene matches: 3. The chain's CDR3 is CASSARDRDQPQHF. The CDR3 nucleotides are TGTGCCAGCAGCGCCCGGGACAGGGATCAGCCCCAGCATTTT.

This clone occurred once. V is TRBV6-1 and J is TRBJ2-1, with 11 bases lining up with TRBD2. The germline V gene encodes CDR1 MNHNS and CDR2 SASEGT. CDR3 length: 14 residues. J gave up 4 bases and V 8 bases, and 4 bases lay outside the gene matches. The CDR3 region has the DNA TGTGCCAGCTGGGGACTAGCGGTTTACAATGAGCAGTTCTTC. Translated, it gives CASWGLAVYNEQFF.

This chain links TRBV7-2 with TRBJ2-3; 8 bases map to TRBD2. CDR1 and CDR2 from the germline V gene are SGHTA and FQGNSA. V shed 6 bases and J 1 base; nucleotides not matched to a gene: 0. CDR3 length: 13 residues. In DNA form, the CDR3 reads TGTGCCAGCAGAGCGGGGGGCACAGATACGCAGTATTTT. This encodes CASRAGGTDTQYF.

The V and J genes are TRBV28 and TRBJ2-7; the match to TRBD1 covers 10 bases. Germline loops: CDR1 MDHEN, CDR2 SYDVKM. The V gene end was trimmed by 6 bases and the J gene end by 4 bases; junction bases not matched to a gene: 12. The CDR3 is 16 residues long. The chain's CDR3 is CASRRTSGTGVYEQYF. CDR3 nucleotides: TGTGCCAGCAGACGCACGTCCGGGACAGGGGTATACGAGCAGTACTTC.

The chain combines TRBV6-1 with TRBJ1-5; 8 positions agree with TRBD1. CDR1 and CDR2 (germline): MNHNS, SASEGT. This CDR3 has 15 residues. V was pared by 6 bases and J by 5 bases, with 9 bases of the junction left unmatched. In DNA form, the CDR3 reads TGTGCCAGCAGCTTCGGACAGGGTCAGGATCAGCCCCAGCATTTT. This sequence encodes CASSFGQGQDQPQHF.

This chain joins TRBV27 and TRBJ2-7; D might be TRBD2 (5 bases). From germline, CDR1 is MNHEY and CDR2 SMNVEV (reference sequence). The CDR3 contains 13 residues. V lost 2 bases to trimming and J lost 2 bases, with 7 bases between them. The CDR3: CASSLQRTYEQYF. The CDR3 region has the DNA TGTGCCAGCAGTTTACAGCGGACCTACGAGCAGTACTTC.

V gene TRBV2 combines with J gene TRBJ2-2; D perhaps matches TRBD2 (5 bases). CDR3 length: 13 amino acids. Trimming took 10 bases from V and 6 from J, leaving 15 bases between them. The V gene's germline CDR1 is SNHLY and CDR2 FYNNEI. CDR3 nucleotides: TGTGCCACCCGGGGTGGACGGGCCGGGGAGCTGTTTTTT. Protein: CATRGGRAGELFF.

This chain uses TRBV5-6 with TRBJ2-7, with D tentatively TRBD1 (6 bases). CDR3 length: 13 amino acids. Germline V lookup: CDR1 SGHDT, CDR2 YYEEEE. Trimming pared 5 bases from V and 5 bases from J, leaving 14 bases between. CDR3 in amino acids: CASSHEQGHEQYF. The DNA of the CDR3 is TGTGCCAGCAGTCACGAACAGGGCCACGAGCAGTACTTC.